The 30 T cell receptor beta chains listed next were all sequenced from one sample in a study of OX40 agonist ivuxolimab in advanced cancers. The assay was immunoSEQ multiplex PCR, and TCRdb's table has in-frame clones only and misses some. The table has about 96,000 clones, around 80% seen once; the top ten hold roughly 5.2%. The sample in question was CD4+ or CD8+ T cells sorted from blood, obtained in a trial of the OX40 agonist ivuxolimab. Source of these receptors: an adult with an advanced solid tumor such as melanoma, head and neck, liver or kidney cancer.

This clone was seen more than once but under ten times. V is TRBV6-5 and J is TRBJ2-3, with 9 bases that match TRBD1. CDR1 is MNHEY and CDR2 is SVGAGI in the germline V gene. V shed 7 bases, J shed 4 bases, and the junction held 9 bases outside the gene matches. CDR3 length: 15 residues. This CDR3 is CASIRDRAASDTQYF. CDR3 DNA sequence: TGTGCCAGCATCAGGGACAGGGCGGCCTCAGATACGCAGTATTTT.

The chain links TRBV6-6 to TRBJ1-4; tentatively, D is TRBD1 (6 bases). The CDR3 is 15 amino acids. The ends were cut back, 6 bases at V and 2 bases at J, with 13 bases in the middle. Germline values: CDR1 MNHNY, CDR2 SVGAGI (reference sequence). CDR3 region: CASRDSGATNEKLFF. Here the CDR3 DNA reads TGTGCCAGCAGGGATTCAGGGGCTACTAATGAAAAACTGTTTTTT.

The V and J genes are TRBV4-1 and TRBJ2-3; the match to TRBD1 covers 9 bases. The ends lost 2 bases at V and 6 bases at J; junction bases unmatched: 12. The CDR3 is made up of 17 amino acids. CDR1 and CDR2 (germline): MGHRA, YSYEKL. CDR3 in amino acids: CASSQSPGQGLSDTQYF. CDR3 coding DNA: TGCGCCAGCAGCCAATCCCCCGGACAGGGGTTATCGGATACGCAGTATTTT.

The chain combines TRBV29-1 with TRBJ1-5; D call uncertain. Germline assignment: CDR1 SQVTM and CDR2 ANQGSEA. V was clipped by 6 bases and J by 5 bases, with 14 bases between them. The CDR3 loop spans 13 amino acids. The CDR3 DNA reads as TGCAGCGTCCTCCCCGGCGGAGATCAGCCCCAGCATTTT. Its translation is CSVLPGGDQPQHF.

This rearrangement joins TRBV9 to TRBJ2-1, with D hard to call. CDR3 length: 13 residues. Trimming took 3 bases from V and 7 from J, leaving 11 bases between them. Germline CDR1 and CDR2: SGDLS and YYNGEE. CDR3 protein: CASSATTRNEQFF. CDR3 DNA: TGTGCCAGCAGCGCCACGACCAGAAATGAGCAGTTCTTC.

V usage is TRBV19 and J usage is TRBJ2-5; 11 bases are shared with TRBD1. The assigned J gene may be wrong: the sequence end matches TRBJ2-7 better. Per germline, CDR1 LNHDA and CDR2 SQIVND (reference sequence). There are 15 residues in the CDR3. DNA of the CDR3: TGTGCCAGTAGTCTAGGGACAGGGGGAACCTACGAGCAGTACTTC. As protein: CASSLGTGGTYEQYF.

The chain employs TRBV18 and TRBJ2-7; possibly TRBD2 for D (5 bases). Per the germline V gene, CDR1 is KGHSH and CDR2 is LQKENI. The V end lost 5 bases, the J end lost 2 bases, and 19 bases lay between the germline ends. This CDR3 is 16 amino acids long. The CDR3 DNA is TGTGCCAGCTCATCCCGGGAATTCTTCTCGCCCTACGAGCAGTACTTC. Translating gives CASSSREFFSPYEQYF.

The chain employs TRBV4-2 and TRBJ2-3; weak D call: TRBD2 (5 bases). V gave up 4 bases and J gave up 4 bases, with 15 bases separating them. The germline CDR1 and CDR2 sequences are LGHNA and YNFKEQ. The CDR3 has 15 amino acids. CDR3 region: CASSRSGVRPDTQYF. CDR3 coding DNA: TGTGCCAGCAGCCGAAGCGGAGTGAGACCAGATACGCAGTATTTT.

The chain uses TRBV6-5 and TRBJ2-2; 8 nucleotides line up with TRBD2. With V trimmed by 5 bases and J by 4 bases, 6 bases remained unmatched. The CDR3 sequence is 15 residues long. Germline CDR1 MNHEY, CDR2 SVGAGI. This chain's CDR3 is CASSPTSGGTGELFF. The CDR3 DNA reads as TGTGCCAGCAGTCCGACGAGCGGGGGCACCGGGGAGCTGTTTTTT.

V gene TRBV9 combines with J gene TRBJ2-1; possible D gene TRBD2, 6 bases. This CDR3 has 14 residues. The germline CDR1 and CDR2 sequences are SGDLS and YYNGEE. V lost 0 bases to trimming and J lost 9 bases, with 13 bases between them. The CDR3 DNA is TGTGCCAGCAGCGTAGGTACTAGCTGGGGTGAGCAGTTCTTC. It codes for CASSVGTSWGEQFF.

This chain links TRBV6-5 with TRBJ2-7, with a tentative D call TRBD1 (6 bases). V was clipped by 2 bases and J by 3 bases, with 14 bases between them. Looked up from germline, CDR1 is MNHEY and CDR2 is SVGAGI. This CDR3 has 15 amino acids. Here the CDR3 reads CASSYRRTEDYEQYF. The CDR3 nucleotides are TGTGCCAGCAGTTACCGTAGGACAGAGGACTACGAGCAGTACTTC.

The genes are TRBV6-5 and TRBJ1-2; unclear D gene. Trimming removed 5 bases at V and 3 bases at J, with 13 bases between. This CDR3 is built from 14 residues. Germline lookup yields CDR1 MNHEY and CDR2 SVGAGI. DNA of the CDR3: TGTGCCAGCAGTCCCGAGTACCCCCACTATGGCTACACCTTC. This codes for CASSPEYPHYGYTF.

The chain joins TRBV7-8 to TRBJ2-7, with a weak D call TRBD2 (6 bases). The V gene lost 5 bases and the J gene lost 3 bases, with 11 bases spanning the gap. Germline CDR1 is SGHVS and CDR2 is FQNEAQ. This CDR3 is built from 13 residues. The CDR3 loop is CASSVGTVYEQYF. In DNA form, the CDR3 reads TGTGCCAGCAGCGTAGGGACTGTCTACGAGCAGTACTTC. Based on the CDR3 plus reference TRBV7-8 and TRBJ2-7, the full variable domain is GAGVSQSPRYKVAKRGQDVALRCDPISGHVSLFWYQQALGQGPEFLTYFQNEAQLDKSGLPSDRFFAERPEGSVSTLKIQRTQQEDSAVYLCASSVGTVYEQYFGPGTRLTVT.

The chain is built from TRBV11-2 and TRBJ2-7; the D gene is possibly TRBD2 (6 bases). This CDR3 is 17 amino acids long. CDR1 is SGHAT, CDR2 FQNNGV, per germline. The V gene lost 5 bases and the J gene lost 3 bases, with 23 bases spanning the gap. The CDR3 nucleotides read TGTGCCAGCAGCATCCTTAATCCGGGACTCGACGGCTACGAGCAGTACTTC. This encodes CASSILNPGLDGYEQYF.

This sequence joins TRBV5-1 and TRBJ2-3; a weak D match, TRBD2 (5 bases). The CDR3 has 12 residues. Trimming pared 7 bases from V and 4 bases from J, leaving 10 bases between. Germline assignment: CDR1 SGHRS and CDR2 YFSETQ. In DNA form, the CDR3 reads TGCGCCAGCGGGAGCCTATCAGATACGCAGTATTTT. It is translated as CASGSLSDTQYF.

This chain joins TRBV11-2 and TRBJ1-3; D may be TRBD1 (6 bases). Germline V gene lookup returns CDR1 SGHAT and CDR2 FQNNGV. The CDR3 length is 15 residues. Trimming took off 5 bases at V and 0 bases at J, with 11 bases between the two ends. The CDR3 DNA is TGTGCCAGCAGCGCTGACAGGAACTCTGGAAACACCATATATTTT. Encoded protein: CASSADRNSGNTIYF.

The gene calls are TRBV5-6 and TRBJ1-1, with a weak D call TRBD1 (6 bases). The CDR3 sequence is 15 residues long. Trimming shortened V by 4 bases and J by 4 bases, and 17 bases separated the two germline ends. From germline, CDR1 is SGHDT and CDR2 YYEEEE. The CDR3 here is CASSHPGVGSTEAFF. Here the CDR3 DNA reads TGTGCCAGCAGCCACCCAGGGGTGGGGAGCACTGAAGCTTTCTTT.

The chain carries TRBV27 and TRBJ2-7; 9 bases align to TRBD1. V lost 8 bases and J lost 6; bases outside the gene matches: 2. Germline V gene lookup returns CDR1 MNHEY and CDR2 SMNVEV (reference sequence). The CDR3 has 11 residues. CDR3 residues: CASRQGVEQYF. The CDR3 DNA reads TGTGCCAGCCGACAGGGGGTCGAGCAGTACTTC.

This clone was observed a handful of times. This chain uses TRBV4-1 with TRBJ2-1; 9 nucleotides line up with TRBD1. Germline CDR1 and CDR2: MGHRA and YSYEKL. The CDR3 has 17 residues. With 0 bases clipped from V and 2 bases from J, the junction kept 5 bases outside the gene matches. CDR3 bases: TGCGCCAGCAGCCAAGATGGGGACAGGGCCACCTACAATGAGCAGTTCTTC. This gives the protein CASSQDGDRATYNEQFF.

This clone was picked up a small number of times. This chain uses TRBV27 with TRBJ1-5; D gene uncertain. The CDR3 is 13 residues long. Germline lookup yields CDR1 MNHEY and CDR2 SMNVEV (reference sequence). V was cut by 6 bases and J by 0 bases, with 6 bases left in between. Written as DNA, the CDR3 is TGTGCCAGCAGCTCGTATAGCAATCAGCCCCAGCATTTT. Residues: CASSSYSNQPQHF.

The rearrangement uses TRBV27 and TRBJ1-1, with D unresolved. V lost 0 bases and J lost 2, with 7 bases in between. Germline-derived CDR1 and CDR2 are MNHEY and SMNVEV (reference sequence). The CDR3 spans 14 residues. The DNA for the CDR3 is TGTGCCAGCAGTTTATCCAGACCTAACACTGAAGCTTTCTTT. Encoded protein: CASSLSRPNTEAFF.

The chain links TRBV7-2 to TRBJ2-2; D remains unclear. CDR1 and CDR2 (germline): SGHTA, FQGNSA. The CDR3 extends over 13 amino acids. V lost 4 bases and J 6 bases, leaving 9 bases between the germline ends. Here the CDR3 reads CASSSADAGELFF. CDR3 in DNA: TGTGCCAGCAGCTCCGCGGACGCCGGGGAGCTGTTTTTT.

The genes are TRBV2 and TRBJ2-7; TRBD2 matches 10 bases. The germline V gene encodes CDR1 SNHLY and CDR2 FYNNEI. Trimming took 6 bases from V and 2 from J; bases not matched to a gene: 7. The length of the CDR3 is 15 residues. CDR3 nucleotides: TGTGCCAGCAGCCCCGAAGCGGGAGGGCCCTACGAGCAGTACTTC. Translated: CASSPEAGGPYEQYF.

This sequence joins TRBV19 and TRBJ2-2; tentative D call: TRBD1 (7 bases). The CDR3 is 17 amino acids. CDR1 and CDR2 (germline): LNHDA, SQIVND (reference sequence). V was pared by 4 bases and J by 3 bases, with 18 bases between. The CDR3 reads CASSTGGSKVYTGELFF. As DNA, the CDR3 is TGTGCCAGTAGTACAGGGGGGAGTAAGGTTTACACCGGGGAGCTGTTTTTT.

The gene calls are TRBV9 and TRBJ2-5; 10 bases are a match to TRBD2. Germline-derived CDR1 and CDR2 are SGDLS and YYNGEE. J gave up 1 base and V 0 bases, and 3 bases lay outside the gene matches. The CDR3 runs 16 residues. CDR3 region: CASSVASGSPQETQYF. The CDR3 DNA reads TGTGCCAGCAGCGTAGCTAGCGGGAGTCCCCAAGAGACCCAGTACTTC.

CDR3 coding DNA: TGTGCCAGCAGCCCAGACAGCAAAGAGACCCAGTACTTC. Amino acids: CASSPDSKETQYF. The chain links TRBV7-9 to TRBJ2-5; D perhaps matches TRBD1 (5 bases). Deletions cut 5 bases from V and 3 bases from J, with 10 bases between. Germline-derived CDR1 and CDR2 are SEHNR and FQNEAQ (reference sequence). The CDR3 has 13 residues.

The rearrangement links TRBV6-4 to TRBJ2-1; no definite D call. V was shortened by 5 bases and J by 1 base, with 9 bases between the two germline ends. Per germline, CDR1 MRHNA and CDR2 SNTAGT. CDR3 length: 14 amino acids. The CDR3 is CASSLLPSYNEQFF. CDR3 nucleotide sequence: TGTGCCAGCAGTCTGCTCCCGTCCTACAATGAGCAGTTCTTC.

This chain connects TRBV7-2 to TRBJ2-5, with D maybe TRBD2 (5 bases). TRBJ2-7 matches the DNA end more closely, so the J call is doubtful. CDR3 length equals 14 residues. CDR1 and CDR2 (germline): SGHTA, FQGNSA. The CDR3 nucleotides are TGTGCCAGCAGCTTAGTGAAAGAGGGATTCGAGCAGTACTTC. Residues: CASSLVKEGFEQYF.

The CDR3 here is CASSIARWADMNTEAFF. The DNA of the CDR3 is TGTGCCAGTAGTATAGCGAGATGGGCAGACATGAACACTGAAGCTTTCTTT. The chain links TRBV19 to TRBJ1-1; D is unresolved. Germline CDR1 reads LNHDA; CDR2 reads SQIVND (reference sequence). The CDR3 length is 17 residues. Between the trimmed V and J ends, which lost 1 base and 0 bases, there was a span of 15 bases.

This chain joins TRBV7-9 and TRBJ1-4, with D uncertain. The CDR3 is made up of 16 amino acids. The V gene lost 5 bases and the J gene lost 0 bases, with 13 bases spanning the gap. Germline V gives CDR1 SEHNR, CDR2 FQNEAQ (reference sequence). The CDR3 bases are TGTGCCAGCAGCCCATCTACGCTTGCAACTAATGAAAAACTGTTTTTT. Translated, it gives CASSPSTLATNEKLFF.